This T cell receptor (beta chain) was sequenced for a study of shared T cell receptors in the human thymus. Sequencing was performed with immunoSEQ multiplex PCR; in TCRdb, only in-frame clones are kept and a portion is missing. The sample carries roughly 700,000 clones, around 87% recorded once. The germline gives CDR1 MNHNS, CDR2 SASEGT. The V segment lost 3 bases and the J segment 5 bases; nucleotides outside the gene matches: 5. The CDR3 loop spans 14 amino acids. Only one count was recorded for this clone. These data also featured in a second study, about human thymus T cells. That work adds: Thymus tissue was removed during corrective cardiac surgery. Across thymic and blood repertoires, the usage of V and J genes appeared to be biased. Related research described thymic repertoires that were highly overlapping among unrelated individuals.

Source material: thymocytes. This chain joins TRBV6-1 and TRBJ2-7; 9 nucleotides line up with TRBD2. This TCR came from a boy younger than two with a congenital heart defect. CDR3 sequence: CASSEGGGADEQYF. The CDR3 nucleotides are TGTGCCAGCAGTGAGGGCGGGGGGGCCGACGAGCAGTACTTC.